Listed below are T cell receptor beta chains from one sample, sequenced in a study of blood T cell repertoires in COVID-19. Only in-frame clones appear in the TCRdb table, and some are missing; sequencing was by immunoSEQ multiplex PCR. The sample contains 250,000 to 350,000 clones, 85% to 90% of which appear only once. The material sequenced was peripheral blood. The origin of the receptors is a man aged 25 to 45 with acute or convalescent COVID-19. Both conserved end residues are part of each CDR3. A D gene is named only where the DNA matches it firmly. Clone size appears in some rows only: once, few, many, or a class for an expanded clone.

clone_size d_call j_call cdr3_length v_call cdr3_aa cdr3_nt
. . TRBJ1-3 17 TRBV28 CASSSQRGRQSGNTIYF TGTGCCAGCAGTTCCCAGCGGGGGAGGCAATCTGGAAACACCATATATTTT
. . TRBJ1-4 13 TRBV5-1 CASSLSGYEKLFF TGCGCCAGCAGCTTGTCAGGGTATGAAAAACTGTTTTTT
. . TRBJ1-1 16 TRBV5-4 CASSLRGGQKNTEAFF TGTGCCAGCAGCTTGAGGGGGGGGCAGAAAAACACTGAAGCTTTCTTT
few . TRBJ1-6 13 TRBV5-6 CASSLRQVSPLHF TGTGCCAGCAGCTTAAGACAGGTTTCACCCCTCCACTTT
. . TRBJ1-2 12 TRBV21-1 CASSAADGGYTF TGTGCCAGCAGCGCGGCAGACGGAGGCTACACCTTC
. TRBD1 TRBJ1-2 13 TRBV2 CASNDRVNYGYTF TGTGCCAGCAATGACAGGGTGAACTATGGCTACACCTTC
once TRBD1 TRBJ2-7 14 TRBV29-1 CSVLQGAPSYEQYF TGCAGCGTTTTACAGGGGGCCCCCTCCTACGAGCAGTACTTC
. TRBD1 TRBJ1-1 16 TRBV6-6 CASLRGTGSWNTEAFF TGTGCCAGCCTACGAGGGACAGGGTCATGGAACACTGAAGCTTTCTTT
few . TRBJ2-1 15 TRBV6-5 CASSLQEGGYNEQFF TGTGCCAGCAGTTTGCAAGAGGGTGGCTACAATGAGCAGTTCTTC
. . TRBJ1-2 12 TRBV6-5 CASRTGSYGYTF TGTGCCAGCAGAACAGGTTCCTATGGCTACACCTTC
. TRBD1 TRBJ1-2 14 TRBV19 CASSRTGANYGYTF TGTGCCAGTAGTAGGACAGGGGCTAACTATGGCTACACCTTC
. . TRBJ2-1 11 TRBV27 CASSLGVSRFF TGTGCCAGCAGTTTAGGAGTCTCAAGGTTCTTC
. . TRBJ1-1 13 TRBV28 CASSRYGVTEAFF TGTGCCAGCAGTCGATACGGGGTTACTGAAGCTTTCTTT
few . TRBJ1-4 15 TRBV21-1 CASSKADREEEKLFF TGTGCCAGCAGCAAAGCGGACAGGGAAGAAGAAAAACTGTTTTTT
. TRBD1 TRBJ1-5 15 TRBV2 CASSFGQVWNQPQHF TGTGCCAGCAGTTTTGGACAGGTCTGGAATCAGCCCCAGCATTTT
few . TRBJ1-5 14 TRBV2 CASRENLSNQPQHF TGTGCCAGCAGGGAAAATCTTAGCAATCAGCCCCAGCATTTT
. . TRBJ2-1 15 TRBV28 CASSPGQSAFGEQFF TGTGCCAGCAGCCCCGGACAGTCCGCTTTCGGAGAGCAGTTCTTC
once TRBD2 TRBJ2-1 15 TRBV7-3 CASSKVGLADNEQFF TGTGCCAGCAGCAAAGTGGGGCTAGCGGACAATGAGCAGTTCTTC
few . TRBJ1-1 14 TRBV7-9 CASSLDIRTVQAFF TGTGCCAGCAGCTTAGACATCCGGACAGTCCAAGCTTTCTTT
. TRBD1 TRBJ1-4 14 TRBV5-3 CARSSGTANEKLFF TGTGCCAGAAGTTCCGGGACAGCTAATGAAAAACTGTTTTTT
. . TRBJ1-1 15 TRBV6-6 CASSFLQGQNTEAFF TGTGCCAGCAGTTTCCTCCAGGGCCAGAACACTGAAGCTTTCTTT
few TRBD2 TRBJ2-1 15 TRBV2 CASRVGGDAYNEQFF TGTGCCAGCAGAGTTGGGGGGGATGCCTACAATGAGCAGTTCTTC
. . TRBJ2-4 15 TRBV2 CASRQGSTPENIQYF TGTGCCAGCAGACAGGGTTCCACTCCTGAAAACATTCAGTACTTC
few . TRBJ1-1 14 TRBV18 CASSPLTRNTEAFF TGTGCCAGCTCACCACTGACACGGAACACTGAAGCTTTCTTT
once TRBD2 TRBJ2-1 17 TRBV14 CASSPLDRTSGNNEQFF TGTGCCAGCAGCCCCTTAGACCGGACTAGCGGGAATAATGAGCAGTTCTTC
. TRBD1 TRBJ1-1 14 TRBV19 CASARGQANTEAFF TGTGCCAGTGCCCGGGGACAGGCGAACACTGAAGCTTTCTTT
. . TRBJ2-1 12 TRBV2 CASSERVNEQFF TGTGCCAGCAGTGAACGCGTGAATGAGCAGTTCTTC
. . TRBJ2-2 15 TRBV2 CASSLDRPNTGELFF TGTGCCAGCAGTCTGGACAGACCCAACACCGGGGAGCTGTTTTTT
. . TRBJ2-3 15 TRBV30 CAWITDSLDTDTQYF TGTGCCTGGATCACGGACAGTCTCGACACAGATACGCAGTATTTT
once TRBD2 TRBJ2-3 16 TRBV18 CASSPYRAGVTDTQYF TGTGCCAGCTCACCATACAGAGCGGGGGTCACAGATACGCAGTATTTT